This T cell receptor beta chain stems from a study of T cell responses to AZD1222 COVID-19 vaccine. Study outcomes and limitations: Repertoires in all cases were sampled only once the peak T cell response had passed. Only a handful of AZD1222 recipients were seropositive at baseline. Donors in the cohort were predominantly white British and more often female, and clonal diversity was possibly underestimated. Nearly half of spike-specific TCRs reportedly target unmutated variant regions.

Profiled with immunoSEQ multiplex PCR; TCRdb holds only in-frame clones, not every one. Seen here are around 120,000 clones, roughly 91% observed once, and the top ten hold approximately 5%. As to this clone: Its cognate antigen is unknown.

This sample comprised peripheral blood, obtained 28 days after the second AZD1222 dose. The TCR sequence derives from an adult who received the AZD1222 COVID-19 vaccine.

CDR3 sequence: CASSLGLLETQYF. In DNA, the CDR3 is TGTGCCAGCAGCTTAGGACTTCTGGAGACCCAGTACTTC. The genes are TRBV7-9 and TRBJ2-5, with D unclear. The germline gives CDR1 SEHNR, CDR2 FQNEAQ (reference sequence). V was cut by 1 base and J by 5 bases, with 8 bases left in between. This CDR3 comprises 13 residues.